This T cell receptor (beta chain) was sequenced for a study of blood T cell repertoires in COVID-19. Germline CDR1 is MNHNS and CDR2 is SASEGT. The CDR3 runs 16 residues. Trimming removed 10 bases from V and 8 bases from J; junction bases left unmatched: 21. Clones were read by immunoSEQ multiplex PCR, and TCRdb kept only the in-frame ones, dropping some. The sample lists under 170,000 clones, roughly 87% occurring once. Material: peripheral blood. The chain combines TRBV6-1 with TRBJ1-2; 8 bases map to TRBD1. This sequence originates from a woman aged 55-70 years with active or convalescent COVID-19. The CDR3 DNA is TGTGCCACCCGTGAATCCGGGACAGGTTCAGTCGGGGGCTACACCTTC. Translation: CATRESGTGSVGGYTF.